This entry features one T cell receptor beta chain sequence. Its antigen remains unknown. This PCR relied on a set of 60 Vbeta primers and 13 Jbeta primers. Sequenced by immunoSEQ multiplex PCR; TCRdb stores in-frame clones only, minus some. The sample includes approximately 160,000 clones, 60% to 80% of them seen just once. This entry comes from a study of cytomegalovirus exposure and HLA in healthy donors. Study conclusions and caveats: An analysis that was carried out later associated 15,000 to 20,000 TCR beta sequences with HLA alleles at 0.05 false discovery rate. CMV antigen specificity was confirmed in vitro for three CMV-associated chains.

The receptor comes from a middle-aged woman in good health and CMV-seropositive. What was sequenced was PBMCs.

CDR3 in DNA: TGTGCCAGCAGTTTCGGGACAGGGGCTCGTGGCACTGAAGCTTTCTTT. This encodes CASSFGTGARGTEAFF. This chain links TRBV6-6 with TRBJ1-1; TRBD1 matches 10 bases. The CDR3 consists of 16 residues. The germline CDR1 and CDR2 sequences are MNHNY and SVGAGI (reference sequence). With V trimmed by 4 bases and J by 4 bases, 9 bases remained unmatched.